This T cell receptor (beta chain) was captured by sequencing in a study of cytomegalovirus exposure and HLA in healthy donors. The PCR was carried out with 60 Vbeta primers and 13 Jbeta primers. Produced via immunoSEQ multiplex PCR; TCRdb's table is partial and in-frame only. This table has some 110,000 clones, 10% appearing once. Concerning this clone: A read error may explain this, as a much larger clone is one base away.

Germline V gene sequence: CDR1 MNHNS, CDR2 SASEGT. V dropped 1 base and J dropped 2 bases, with 7 bases sitting between them. The CDR3 covers 14 residues. This receptor was identified in a man aged 40-49 years in good health and CMV-seropositive. The chain combines TRBV6-1 with TRBJ2-3; D is perhaps TRBD2 (6 bases). Sequenced sample: PBMCs. CDR3: CASSEGTNTDTQYF. CDR3 coding DNA: TGTGCCAGCAGTGAAGGGACTAACACAGATACGCAGTATTTT.